What follows are 25 T cell receptor beta chains derived from one specimen sequenced in a study of breast tumors, draining lymph nodes, adjacent tissues. TCRdb passed the multiplex PCR reads through MiXCR, listing each CDR3 protein once. The sample has about 110,000 distinct CDR3 sequences, about 29% seen once. Breast cancer patients provided tissue from their axillary draining lymph nodes. The sample was axillary lymph node tissue. The receptors stem from a female donor with breast cancer. Some clones in this sample may be carry-over from other donors' samples.

This clonotype was seen at least ten times. The chain links TRBV28 to TRBJ1-2; the match to TRBD1 covers 12 bases. In germline, CDR1 is MDHEN, CDR2 SYDVKM. V shed 8 bases, J shed 8 bases, and the junction held 15 bases outside the gene matches. This CDR3 has 16 amino acids. The CDR3, as DNA: TGTGCCAGCGACCCGGGACAGGGGGCGGGGGTGAGGGGCTACACCTTC. Translating gives CASDPGQGAGVRGYTF.

Many counts were recorded for this clonotype. The chain links TRBV20-1 to TRBJ2-7; 9 bases fit TRBD1. Germline V lookup: CDR1 DFQATT, CDR2 SNEGSKA (reference sequence). Germline trimming cut 3 bases from V and 0 bases from J; bases unmatched to any gene: 6. CDR3 size: 15 residues. The CDR3 protein is CSASQDRGLSYEQYF. CDR3 DNA sequence: TGCAGTGCTAGCCAGGACAGGGGACTCTCCTACGAGCAGTACTTC.

This clonotype was detected many times. A read error may explain this, as a much larger clone is one base away. The CDR3 loop reads CSARDPVQASEQYF. The CDR3 nucleotides are TGCAGTGCTAGAGATCCGGTACAAGCCTCCGAGCAGTACTTC. V is TRBV20-1 and J is TRBJ2-7, with unresolved D. The germline gives CDR1 DFQATT, CDR2 SNEGSKA (reference sequence). Trimming left V 0 bases short and J 6 bases short, with 15 bases between. CDR3 length equals 14 residues.

In this sample, this clonotype turned up many times. Here the CDR3 DNA reads TGTGCCAGCAGCTTGGAACTAGCGGGGGTCGGGGAGCTGTTTTTT. Its protein is CASSLELAGVGELFF. The V gene is TRBV5-6, the J gene TRBJ2-2, with 11 bases identical to TRBD2. After removal of 0 bases from V and 7 bases from J, the junction contained 2 bases not matched to a gene. Germline CDR1 is SGHDT and CDR2 is YYEEEE. This CDR3 is 15 amino acids long.

This clonotype was counted many times. CDR3 sequence: CASSSPVKGEEYEQYF. The CDR3 DNA sequence: TGTGCCAGCAGTTCCCCGGTGAAGGGGGAGGAGTACGAGCAGTACTTC. This chain links TRBV6-6 with TRBJ2-7, with D possibly called TRBD1 or TRBD2 (6 bases each). Germline V lookup: CDR1 MNHNY, CDR2 SVGAGI (reference sequence). This CDR3 is 16 amino acids long. V was pared by 4 bases and J by 4 bases, with 20 bases between.

As concerns this clonotype: Its ends do not fully match the called genes, so a read error is possible. V usage is TRBV19 and J usage is TRBJ1-5; D unclear. Germline assignment: CDR1 LNHDA and CDR2 SQIVND (reference sequence). The CDR3 spans 14 residues. The CDR3 loop is CASGIRYSDQPQHF. As DNA, the CDR3 is TGTGCCAGTGGTATACGATATAGCGATCAGCCCCAGCATTTT. Drawing the rest from reference TRBV19 and TRBJ1-5, the complete variable domain is DGGITQSPKYLFRKEGQNVTLSCEQNLNHDAMYWYRQDPGQGLRLIYYSQIVNDFQKGDIAEGYSVSREKKESFPLTVTSAQKNPTAFYLCASGIRYSDQPQHFGDGTRLSIL.

The chain is built from TRBV11-3 and TRBJ2-6; 7 bases match TRBD1. CDR1 SGHNT and CDR2 YENEEA come from the germline V gene. This CDR3 is built from 18 residues. V lost 0 bases, J lost 0 bases, and 5 bases stayed unmatched. CDR3 in DNA: TGTGCCAGCAGCTTAGATCCAGGGGGAAGCTCTGGGGCCAACGTCCTGACTTTC. Protein sequence: CASSLDPGGSSGANVLTF. Supplemented by reference TRBV11-3 and TRBJ2-6, the full variable domain reads EAGVVQSPRYKIIEKKQPVAFWCNPISGHNTLYWYLQNLGQGPELLIRYENEEAVDDSQLPKDRFSAERLKGVDSTLKIQPAELGDSAVYLCASSLDPGGSSGANVLTFGAGSRLTVL.

This clonotype occurred many times. The rearrangement links TRBV7-3 to TRBJ2-3, with D perhaps matching TRBD2 (5 bases). CDR1 and CDR2 (germline): SGHTA, FQGTGA. V lost 5 bases and J lost 3, with 12 bases in between. The CDR3 is 14 amino acids. The CDR3 coding sequence is TGTGCCAGCAGCGCTAGGACTGGGACAGATACGCAGTATTTT. Translated, it gives CASSARTGTDTQYF.

This clonotype was seen ten or more times. The chain links TRBV20-1 to TRBJ2-5, with 7 bases lining up with TRBD1. CDR1 and CDR2 (germline): DFQATT, SNEGSKA (reference sequence). J gave up 0 bases and V 3 bases, and 7 bases lay outside the gene matches. This CDR3 has 15 amino acids. CDR3 protein: CSARDSGQHQETQYF. CDR3 nucleotides: TGCAGTGCTAGGGACTCGGGACAGCACCAAGAGACCCAGTACTTC.

This clonotype appeared many times. This sequence joins TRBV2 and TRBJ1-2, with 8 bases matching TRBD1. CDR1 and CDR2 from the germline V gene are SNHLY and FYNNEI. This CDR3 region has 13 residues. With V trimmed by 5 bases and J by 4 bases, 3 bases remained unmatched. CDR3 DNA: TGTGCCAGCAGTCGAGGGACAGGCTATGGCTACACCTTC. This translates into CASSRGTGYGYTF. Complete variable domain (other parts from reference TRBV2 and TRBJ1-2): EPEVTQTPSHQVTQMGQEVILRCVPISNHLYFYWYRQILGQKVEFLVSFYNNEISEKSEIFDDQFSVERPDGSNFTLKIRSTKLEDSAMYFCASSRGTGYGYTFGSGTRLTVV.

A word on this clonotype: One end of the junction fails to match germline, which may point to a read error. The rearrangement joins TRBV19 to TRBJ2-7, with D perhaps matching TRBD1 or TRBD2 (5 bases each). Germline CDR1 is LNHDA and CDR2 is SQIVND (reference sequence). The CDR3 has 12 residues. The chain's CDR3 is CASSMGRYEQHF. Here the CDR3 DNA reads TGTGCCAGTAGCATGGGACGATACGAGCAGCACTTC.

This clonotype was detected ten times or more. This chain's CDR3 is CASSLGQTQYF. The CDR3 DNA sequence: TGTGCCAGCAGCTTAGGCCAGACCCAGTACTTC. V and J are TRBV11-2 and TRBJ2-5; no reliable D call. Trimming cost V 1 base and J 6 bases, with 3 bases left between them. Germline CDR1 reads SGHAT; CDR2 reads FQNNGV. This CDR3 is built from 11 residues.

This clonotype was recorded at least ten times. The chain employs TRBV7-2 and TRBJ2-3; 9 positions match TRBD1. This CDR3 is 14 amino acids long. With V trimmed by 4 bases and J by 6 bases, 5 bases remained unmatched. CDR1 is SGHTA and CDR2 is FQGNSA in the germline V gene. CDR3 nucleotide sequence: TGTGCCAGCAGCTCCGGACAGGGGAGTGATACGCAGTATTTT. Its translation is CASSSGQGSDTQYF.

This clonotype was detected ten times or more. The genes are TRBV6-6 and TRBJ2-5, with TRBD2 matching 8 bases. V trimming: 4 bases; J trimming: 4 bases; junction bases outside the gene matches: 5. Germline V gene sequence: CDR1 MNHNY, CDR2 SVGAGI (reference sequence). This CDR3 has 14 residues. The CDR3 nucleotides read TGTGCCAGCAGTTCATTGACTAGCGTAGAGACCCAGTACTTC. This gives the protein CASSSLTSVETQYF.

The V gene is TRBV3-1, the J gene TRBJ2-7, with D maybe TRBD1 (6 bases). Trimming pared 4 bases from V and 9 bases from J, leaving 13 bases between. The CDR3 sequence is 12 residues long. Germline values: CDR1 LGHDT, CDR2 YNNKEL (reference sequence). The CDR3 DNA reads as TGTGCCAGCAGCCCCACGAGGGGGAGGCAGTACTTC. Its protein product is CASSPTRGRQYF.

This clonotype was observed many times. The chain has TRBV9 and TRBJ2-1; a weak D match, TRBD2 (6 bases). Trimming left V 7 bases short and J 4 bases short, with 27 bases between. Germline CDR1 and CDR2: SGDLS and YYNGEE. This CDR3 comprises 18 residues. CDR3 nucleotides: TGTGCCAGCTCCCGCCCCCGGGACTTCCCTTTGCCATACAATGAGCAGTTCTTC. It specifies CASSRPRDFPLPYNEQFF.

The V and J genes are TRBV30 and TRBJ1-1; no clear D gene. Trimming cost V 0 bases and J 2 bases, with 7 bases left between them. Germline values: CDR1 GTSNPN, CDR2 SVGIG (reference sequence). The CDR3 is 13 residues long. CDR3 DNA sequence: TGTGCCTGGAGTGTAGTACGAAACACTGAAGCTTTCTTT. Protein sequence: CAWSVVRNTEAFF.

A remark on this clonotype: The junction does not match germline at one end; this may be a read error. The DNA of the CDR3 is TGTGCCAGCACCCTGACTAGCGGGGGGGGTACAGATCCGCAGTATTTT. Its protein product is CASTLTSGGGTDPQYF. The rearrangement links TRBV9 to TRBJ2-3; 14 bases are a match to TRBD2. CDR1 SGDLS and CDR2 YYNGEE come from the germline V gene. The CDR3 extends over 16 amino acids.

Regarding this clonotype: A much larger clonotype is one base distant, so this may be a read error. The CDR3 carries no conserved terminal phenylalanine or tryptophan, so it likely arises from a read error. The V and J genes are TRBV27 and TRBJ1-5; D is ambiguous. CDR1 and CDR2 (germline): MNHEY, SMNVEV (reference sequence). This CDR3 comprises 15 residues. V lost 4 bases and J 0 bases, leaving 10 bases between the germline ends. CDR3 protein: CASSSYSNSNQPQHL. The CDR3 nucleotides read TGTGCCAGCAGTTCGTACAGCAATAGCAATCAGCCCCAGCATTTA.

The chain uses TRBV20-1 and TRBJ1-6; 8 nucleotides match TRBD1. There are 13 residues in the CDR3. Germline V gene lookup returns CDR1 DFQATT and CDR2 SNEGSKA (reference sequence). V gave up 3 bases and J gave up 10 bases; unmatched junction bases: 5. CDR3 coding DNA: TGCAGTGCTAGGGCACAGGGGGACTCACCCCTCCACTTT. This translates into CSARAQGDSPLHF.

The chain links TRBV24-1 to TRBJ2-5, with TRBD1 identical over 9 bases. Trimming removed 5 bases from V and 2 bases from J; junction bases left unmatched: 20. Germline V gene lookup returns CDR1 KGHDR and CDR2 SFDVKD. The CDR3 covers 20 residues. For the CDR3, the DNA is TGTGCCACCAGTGTCCCTGGGCGGGACAGGGTGTACCTTCGACAAGAGACCCAGTACTTC. It codes for CATSVPGRDRVYLRQETQYF.

At least ten counts were recorded for this clonotype. The chain carries TRBV6-1 and TRBJ1-5; D may be TRBD1 (5 bases). V shed 3 bases and J shed 0 bases, with 18 bases lying between them. CDR1 is MNHNS, CDR2 SASEGT, per germline. The CDR3 is made up of 18 amino acids. CDR3 region: CASSDTLRGLYSNQPQHF. The CDR3 DNA reads TGTGCCAGCAGTGACACCCTTCGGGGGTTGTATAGCAATCAGCCCCAGCATTTT.

This clonotype was detected many times. This chain joins TRBV2 and TRBJ1-5; D is perhaps TRBD1 (6 bases). CDR3 length: 15 amino acids. Trimming took 2 bases from V and 4 from J, leaving 12 bases between them. CDR1 is SNHLY, CDR2 FYNNEI, per germline. Here the CDR3 reads CASSESWTANQPQHF. The CDR3 DNA follows: TGTGCCAGCAGTGAAAGCTGGACAGCAAATCAGCCCCAGCATTTT.

This clonotype was detected many times. The J gene is TRBJ2-1, the V gene TRBV20-1, with D perhaps being TRBD1 or TRBD2 (6 bases each). Deletions cut 3 bases from V and 9 bases from J, with 18 bases between. Germline V gene data show CDR1 as DFQATT and CDR2 as SNEGSKA (reference sequence). The CDR3 totals 14 residues. This chain's CDR3 is CSASFRGLQAEQFF. The DNA of the CDR3 is TGCAGTGCTAGTTTCCGGGGGCTTCAGGCTGAGCAGTTCTTC.

V gene TRBV12-3 or TRBV12-4 combines with J gene TRBJ1-6; D is uncertain. This CDR3 is 13 amino acids long. V was trimmed by 6 bases and J by 6 bases, leaving 9 bases between them. The CDR3, as DNA: TGTGCCAGCAGCCGCATTTCTAATTCACCCCTCCACTTT. It is translated as CASSRISNSPLHF.